This T cell receptor beta chain emerged from a study of T cell responses to AZD1222 COVID-19 vaccine (dated by TCRdb to the early 2020s). Broadly, across the study: AZD1222 recipients given second doses at about 4 weeks or at about 12 weeks were pooled, since spike-specific TCR depth and breadth were not found to differ between the two schedules. A total of around 240 trial participants underwent TCR sequencing, of whom 200 to 220 had received two doses of AZD1222 and approximately 26 had received two doses of the MenACWY control vaccine. Trial participants were enrolled into age subgroups of 18-55, 56-69 and 70-plus years, which contained about 160, 30 and 59 TCR-sequenced participants, respectively.

On this clone itself: The antigen this receptor binds is unknown. No qualities accompany the bases; no much larger clone lies one base away.

The CDR3 regions of human TCRbeta chains were analyzed by immunosequencing. Under the source paper's analysis protocol: TCRs in the repertoires were compared against a reference library of SARS-CoV-2-specific TCRs that had been generated with the MIRA antigen-specificity platform. Breadth meant the fraction of unique TCRs that were SARS-CoV-2-associated, whereas depth meant the fraction of total T cells that were SARS-CoV-2-associated. Using the MIRA data, every spike-specific TCR was mapped to the spike region that the TCR reacted to and assigned to either a CD4 or a CD8 class. Log10-transformed breadth and depth values were compared by one-way ANOVA with Sidak's multiple comparisons tests. The immuneACCESS repertoire file appears here via TCRdb, limited to in-frame rearrangements. These files lack a portion of the clones; in checked studies, under half of the deficit traces to unresolved V genes, and the cause of the others is not known. V and J calls plus clone size are reproduced from that table; the DNA served to infer D and trimming. The sample table contains fewer than 120,000 clones; only one count was recorded for about 90% of them. Together, the top ten hold approximately 3.5% of the sample.

From the germline V gene (reference sequence), CDR1 is SGHNT and CDR2 is YYREEE. Including cysteine and phenylalanine, the CDR3 has 15 amino acids. The DNA shown is the 45-base CDR3, in frame from base 1. V is pared back by 0 bases and J by 3 bases, with 12 bases lying between the germline termini. The study at large found these results: Conclusions about previously exposed vaccinees were limited because only five to seven AZD1222 recipients were SARS-CoV-2 seropositive at baseline. Nearly half of unique spike-specific TCRs reportedly recognized epitopes outside regions mutated in the B.1.351 and B.1.1.7 variants. Spike-specific TCR breadth and depth rose significantly after two AZD1222 doses compared with day 0 and with MenACWY recipients. Because no samples from the day 14 peak response were available, repertoires could be characterized only after the peak T cell response. Vaccine-associated CD4 TCRs spanned the whole spike protein, with dominant responses in regions 160-218 and 743-854. In the small 56-69-year group, the increase in depth fell short of significance, most likely because of low power. Participants were mostly white British and included more females than males, and it was suggested by the authors that clonal diversity may have been underestimated.

Reading the label with the study, this specimen's time point is: baseline before first vaccination. Samples from vaccinated people were obtained from the UK trials COV001 and COV002, which included a single-blind randomized controlled phase 2/3 trial of AZD1222 (ChAdOx1 nCoV-19) in healthy adults. For TCRbeta chain sequencing, PBMC samples from trial participants were taken at day 0 and at day 28 after the second dose. The sample consisted of peripheral blood, taken on day 0 of AZD1222 vaccination. The chain is encoded by TRBV5-4 joined to TRBJ2-5; the D gene is possibly TRBD2, with 5 bases matching. This receptor was identified in an adult in good health. The CDR3 here reads CASSLGTGYEETQYF. The DNA is as follows: TGTGCCAGCAGCTTGGGGACGGGATATGAAGAGACCCAGTACTTC.